This TCR beta chain is drawn from a study of CD4 T cells in relation to SARS-CoV-2 and coronaviruses. Whole-study context: Convalescent donors were aged about 20 to 72, with median about 40 years.

Study findings and constraints: In roughly 65% of donors, memory CD4+ clonotypes crossrecognized SARS-CoV-2 and at least one common cold coronavirus spike. Culture-expanded clones reflect memory recall rather than primary priming during culture.

Clones were read by immunoSEQ multiplex PCR, and TCRdb kept only the in-frame ones, dropping some. Among tens of thousands of clones listed, over 65% were seen once. The J segment lost 4 bases and the V segment lost 3 bases, leaving 6 bases of the junction unmatched. Germline CDR1 is SGHRS and CDR2 is YFSETQ. The CDR3 is made up of 15 amino acids. Cryopreserved PBMCs were CD4-enriched, then split into naive and memory cells. This clone was detected only once. Its antigen is unknown. The gene calls are TRBV5-1 and TRBJ2-5; 10 positions match TRBD1. This clonotype was sampled from an adult with COVID-19. The sequencing sample was made of memory CD4+ T cells from PBMCs, cultured in vitro. CDR3 protein: CASSSWTGGRETQYF. The CDR3, as DNA: TGCGCCAGCAGCTCCTGGACAGGGGGTCGAGAGACCCAGTACTTC.